This TCR beta chain was documented in a study of blood T cell repertoires in COVID-19. The CDR3 covers 13 residues. Trimming pared 1 base from V and 3 bases from J, leaving 7 bases between. Germline CDR1 SGHRS, CDR2 YFSETQ. This clone showed up just a few times. Sequencing was performed with immunoSEQ multiplex PCR; in TCRdb, only in-frame clones are kept and a portion is missing. The table shows about 58,000 clones, with around 81% occurring only once. Sequencing was carried out using peripheral blood. The chain employs TRBV5-1 and TRBJ1-2; D call uncertain. The TCR comes from a human donor in a cohort sampled during active COVID-19. Here the CDR3 reads CASSLNGDYGYTF. The CDR3 DNA follows: TGCGCCAGCAGCTTGAACGGAGACTATGGCTACACCTTC.